This TCR beta chain was sequenced for a study of cytomegalovirus exposure and HLA in healthy donors. Overall study results and limits: Altogether, 150 to 200 TCR beta chains were recorded as cytomegalovirus-associated.

CDR3 length equals 16 residues. The germline V gene encodes CDR1 SGHTA and CDR2 FQGTGA. The ends lost 6 bases at V and 1 base at J; junction bases unmatched: 6. Note on this clone: Its antigen is as yet unknown.

Both 60 Vbeta primers and 13 Jbeta primers went into the PCR. Profiled with immunoSEQ multiplex PCR; TCRdb holds only in-frame clones, not every one. Among roughly 140,000 clones, approximately 80% were seen once, and the ten largest hold roughly 4%. The rearrangement joins TRBV7-3 to TRBJ2-5; 12 nucleotides align to TRBD2. This receptor was identified in a woman aged 40 to 50 in good health and CMV-seropositive. Specimen: PBMCs. CDR3 protein: CASSTGLAGRQETQYF. CDR3 nucleotides: TGTGCCAGCAGTACGGGACTAGCGGGCCGCCAAGAGACCCAGTACTTC.